The 27 T cell receptor beta chains below were found in one sample sequenced in a study of CD8+CD57+ T cells in acquired aplastic anemia. The template for TCR beta VDJ and CDR3 sequence profiling was genomic DNA. TCRdb re-analysed the reads in MiXCR, keeping a single row per CDR3 protein. The data contain about 160,000 distinct CDR3 sequences, about 48% of them singletons. Selection for sequencing was limited to patients who had shown CD8+CD57+ cell expansion by flow cytometry. Input material: sorted CD4+, CD8+, or CD8+CD57+ T cells (not recorded which) from PBMCs. Every receptor here comes from a human donor with aplastic anemia.

The CDR3 DNA sequence: TGTGCCAGCAGCTTATATGCCGTCTCTGGAAACACCATATATTTT. Its translation: CASSLYAVSGNTIYF. This chain connects TRBV4-2 to TRBJ1-3; no definite D call. CDR1 LGHNA and CDR2 YNFKEQ come from the germline V gene. The CDR3 is made up of 15 amino acids. The V end lost 5 bases, the J end lost 0 bases, and 11 bases lay between the germline ends.

As for this clonotype: The junction departs from germline at one end; a sequencing error may be responsible. This chain uses TRBV27 with TRBJ1-2, with 10 bases lining up with TRBD1. Germline lookup yields CDR1 MNHEY and CDR2 SMNVEV (reference sequence). CDR3 length: 15 residues. This CDR3 is CAGSTLTGGDYGYTF. CDR3 nucleotide sequence: TGTGCCGGCAGTACACTGACAGGGGGCGACTATGGCTACACCTTC.

In the case of this clonotype: Possible read error: a much larger clone is one base away. V usage is TRBV10-3 and J usage is TRBJ1-5; no reliable D call. The CDR3 is 15 residues long. Per germline, CDR1 ENHRY and CDR2 SYGVKD. In DNA form, the CDR3 reads TGTGCCATCAGTGAGGACCCAGGAGCTAATCGGCCCCAGCATTTT. Translated, it gives CAISEDPGANRPQHF.

This clonotype has ten or more counts. This chain uses TRBV9 with TRBJ2-7; D not resolved. The ends were cut back, 2 bases at V and 7 bases at J, with 10 bases in the middle. The CDR3 consists of 12 residues. Germline assignment: CDR1 SGDLS and CDR2 YYNGEE. The CDR3 DNA follows: TGTGCCAGCAGCGTGGGGTCTAATGAGCAGTACTTC. It is translated as CASSVGSNEQYF.

Of note for this clonotype: One end of the junction does not line up with germline, which may come from a read error. This rearrangement joins TRBV10-3 to TRBJ2-4, with unresolved D. Looked up from germline, CDR1 is ENHRY and CDR2 is SYGVKD. This CDR3 is 13 amino acids long. The DNA of the CDR3 is TGTGCCAGCAGTTACGAACAGTTAAACATTCAGTACTTC. Translating it yields CASSYEQLNIQYF.

This clonotype was counted many times. The chain carries TRBV10-3 and TRBJ2-7; 9 bases are a match to TRBD1. CDR3 length equals 14 residues. The germline V gene encodes CDR1 ENHRY and CDR2 SYGVKD. Germline trimming cut 6 bases from V and 4 bases from J; bases unmatched to any gene: 7. CDR3 DNA: TGTGCCATCAGCCCGGACAGGGGAGGGTACGAGCAGTACTTC. Protein: CAISPDRGGYEQYF.

The rearrangement joins TRBV10-3 to TRBJ1-3, with a weak D call TRBD1 (5 bases). The CDR3 has 15 residues. CDR1 is ENHRY and CDR2 is SYGVKD in the germline V gene. V was cut by 6 bases and J by 4 bases, with 16 bases left in between. The CDR3 protein is CAISPRQTEGNTIYF. The CDR3 DNA follows: TGTGCCATCAGCCCCCGACAGACCGAAGGAAACACCATATATTTT.

This clonotype was counted at least ten times. The chain has TRBV7-9 and TRBJ1-2, with unresolved D. This CDR3 is built from 12 residues. Trimming removed 8 bases from V and 8 bases from J, with 15 bases in between. Germline CDR1 and CDR2: SEHNR and FQNEAQ (reference sequence). The CDR3: CASEGAMKGYTF. The CDR3 nucleotides read TGTGCCAGCGAAGGTGCGATGAAGGGCTACACCTTC.

About this clonotype itself: The CDR3 does not end in the conserved phenylalanine or tryptophan, so this is likely a read error. V gene TRBV3-1 combines with J gene TRBJ2-3; D gene uncertain. This CDR3 region has 13 residues. Germline V CDR1 and CDR2: LGHDT, YNNKEL (reference sequence). The V gene lost 0 bases and the J gene lost 2 bases, with 3 bases spanning the gap. The CDR3 reads CASSQEVTDTQYS. The CDR3 DNA is TGTGCCAGCAGCCAAGAGGTCACAGATACGCAGTATTCT.

This chain connects TRBV19 to TRBJ2-1, with D tentatively TRBD1 or TRBD2 (5 bases each). This CDR3 spans 15 amino acids. CDR1 LNHDA and CDR2 SQIVND come from the germline V gene (reference sequence). V gave up 7 bases and J gave up 8 bases, with 21 bases separating them. CDR3 residues: CASNQPGPGSDEQFF. The CDR3 nucleotides are TGTGCCAGTAATCAACCGGGACCCGGAAGCGATGAGCAGTTCTTC.

This clonotype was detected many times. The genes are TRBV14 and TRBJ2-5; D gene unclear. Trimming cost V 1 base and J 0 bases, with 9 bases left between them. This CDR3 spans 15 amino acids. Per germline, CDR1 SGHDN and CDR2 FVKESK. CDR3 DNA: TGTGCCAGCAGCCAAGTAATAACAGACCAAGAGACCCAGTACTTC. Amino acids: CASSQVITDQETQYF. The full variable domain, rest sourced from reference TRBV14 and TRBJ2-5, is EAGVTQFPSHSVIEKGQTVTLRCDPISGHDNLYWYRRVMGKEIKFLLHFVKESKQDESGMPNNRFLAERTGGTYSTLKVQPAELEDSGVYFCASSQVITDQETQYFGPGTRLLVL.

This clonotype was counted ten times or more. V and J are TRBV14 and TRBJ2-7; D remains unclear. The CDR3 contains 13 residues. CDR1 is SGHDN and CDR2 is FVKESK in the germline V gene. The V end lost 0 bases, the J end lost 6 bases, and 9 bases lay between the germline ends. Written as DNA, the CDR3 is TGTGCCAGCAGCCAAGAATGGACGGGCGAGCAGTACTTC. Translation: CASSQEWTGEQYF. The whole variable domain, filled in from reference TRBV14 and TRBJ2-7, reads EAGVTQFPSHSVIEKGQTVTLRCDPISGHDNLYWYRRVMGKEIKFLLHFVKESKQDESGMPNNRFLAERTGGTYSTLKVQPAELEDSGVYFCASSQEWTGEQYFGPGTRLTVT.

The chain carries TRBV25-1 and TRBJ2-1, with D possibly matching TRBD1 (6 bases). Germline lookup yields CDR1 MGHDK and CDR2 SYGVNS. Trimming removed 5 bases from V and 5 bases from J, with 16 bases in between. This CDR3 has 15 residues. CDR3 in amino acids: CASSSGQGPHNEQFF. The CDR3 nucleotides are TGTGCCAGCAGTTCAGGGCAGGGGCCGCACAATGAGCAGTTCTTC.

This clonotype was counted a single time. The genes are TRBV2 and TRBJ1-1; 9 nucleotides line up with TRBD1. Per germline, CDR1 SNHLY and CDR2 FYNNEI. V shed 9 bases, J shed 5 bases, and the junction held 10 bases outside the gene matches. The CDR3 is made up of 14 amino acids. The CDR3 sequence: CAREGDRVGTEAFF. The DNA for the CDR3 is TGTGCCAGAGAAGGGGACAGGGTGGGTACTGAAGCTTTCTTT.

This rearrangement joins TRBV25-1 to TRBJ1-2; D may be TRBD1 (5 bases). CDR3 length: 18 residues. The V end lost 5 bases, the J end lost 2 bases, and 24 bases lay between the germline ends. Germline CDR1 is MGHDK and CDR2 is SYGVNS. The CDR3 region has the DNA TGTGCCAGCAGTTTTACCCGGTTAGGTGGGGGTATGAACTATGGCTACACCTTC. Encoded protein: CASSFTRLGGGMNYGYTF.

This clonotype was seen at least ten times. The chain carries TRBV7-9 and TRBJ2-7; the match to TRBD1 covers 8 bases. The trim removed 11 bases at V and 2 bases at J, leaving 5 bases unmatched. The CDR3 has 12 residues. CDR1 SEHNR and CDR2 FQNEAQ come from the germline V gene (reference sequence). The chain's CDR3 is CAVWTGTYEQYF. The CDR3 DNA follows: TGTGCCGTGTGGACAGGGACCTACGAGCAGTACTTC. The full variable domain, rest sourced from reference TRBV7-9 and TRBJ2-7, is DTGVSQNPRHKITKRGQNVTFRCDPISEHNRLYWYRQTLGQGPEFLTYFQNEAQLEKSRLLSDRFSAERPKGSFSTLEIQRTEQGDSAMYLCAVWTGTYEQYFGPGTRLTVT.

There are many counts of this clonotype. V is TRBV29-1 and J is TRBJ1-2; D gene unclear. The CDR3 consists of 12 residues. Germline values: CDR1 SQVTM, CDR2 ANQGSEA. Trimming cost V 7 bases and J 1 base, with 10 bases left between them. CDR3 amino acids: CSAGPSNYGYTF. Written as DNA, the CDR3 is TGCAGCGCCGGACCGAGTAACTATGGCTACACCTTC.

This clonotype was counted only a few times. This rearrangement joins TRBV7-6 to TRBJ2-7; 8 nucleotides agree with TRBD2. Looked up from germline, CDR1 is SGHVS and CDR2 is FNYEAQ. The CDR3 has 12 residues. The J segment lost 5 bases and the V segment lost 6 bases, leaving 3 bases of the junction unmatched. The CDR3 DNA reads as TGTGCCAGCAGAGGGACTAGTCACGAGCAGTACTTC. Its protein is CASRGTSHEQYF. The entire variable domain, with the rest obtained from reference TRBV7-6 and TRBJ2-7, is as follows: GAGVSQSPRYKVTKRGQDVALRCDPISGHVSLYWYRQALGQGPEFLTYFNYEAQQDKSGLPNDRFSAERPEGSISTLTIQRTEQRDSAMYRCASRGTSHEQYFGPGTRLTVT.

The table lists this clonotype with many counts. The rearrangement uses TRBV7-2 and TRBJ2-7; either TRBD1 or TRBD2 may supply D (5 bases each). The germline V gene has CDR1 SGHTA and CDR2 FQGNSA. The CDR3 contains 13 residues. V was shortened by 7 bases and J by 2 bases, with 12 bases between the two germline ends. CDR3 region: CASTLGVTYEQYF. CDR3 in DNA: TGTGCCAGCACCCTGGGGGTCACCTACGAGCAGTACTTC.

The chain carries TRBV6-1 and TRBJ1-3; TRBD1 might be the D (6 bases). V was shortened by 8 bases and J by 9 bases, with 20 bases between the two germline ends. Per the germline V gene, CDR1 is MNHNS and CDR2 is SASEGT. The CDR3 covers 14 residues. The CDR3 spells CASEGGIGVGTIYF. The CDR3 DNA is TGTGCCAGCGAGGGGGGCATTGGCGTGGGCACCATATATTTT.

This clonotype was recorded at least ten times. A read error may produce the germline difference seen at one junction end. The gene calls are TRBV7-8 and TRBJ1-1, with 8 bases matching TRBD1. Germline CDR1 is SGHVS and CDR2 is FQNEAQ. This CDR3 has 13 amino acids. CDR3 DNA: TGTGCTAGCAGCTTAACAGGGGGAACTGAAGCTTTCTTT. Amino acids: CASSLTGGTEAFF.

The chain is built from TRBV25-1 and TRBJ1-3, with a tentative D call TRBD1 (5 bases). V was cut by 2 bases and J by 9 bases, with 14 bases left in between. CDR1 is MGHDK, CDR2 SYGVNS, per germline. This CDR3 is 14 amino acids long. The CDR3 here is CASSETGTLPTIYF. The CDR3 nucleotides read TGTGCCAGCAGTGAAACCGGGACCCTACCCACCATATATTTT.

This clonotype has a count of ten or more. The chain uses TRBV7-9 and TRBJ1-1; a possible D gene is TRBD1 (5 bases). Trimming cost V 2 bases and J 6 bases, with 10 bases left between them. The CDR3 runs 13 residues. Germline V lookup: CDR1 SEHNR, CDR2 FQNEAQ (reference sequence). This CDR3 reads CASSLMEGPEAFF. In DNA form, the CDR3 reads TGTGCCAGCAGCTTAATGGAGGGGCCTGAAGCTTTCTTT. The full variable domain, rest sourced from reference TRBV7-9 and TRBJ1-1, is DTGVSQNPRHKITKRGQNVTFRCDPISEHNRLYWYRQTLGQGPEFLTYFQNEAQLEKSRLLSDRFSAERPKGSFSTLEIQRTEQGDSAMYLCASSLMEGPEAFFGQGTRLTVV.

This rearrangement joins TRBV11-1 to TRBJ2-1; 12 bases line up with TRBD2. After removal of 3 bases from V and 2 bases from J, the junction contained 8 bases not matched to a gene. The germline V gene encodes CDR1 SGHAT and CDR2 FQDESV (reference sequence). This CDR3 region has 18 residues. The CDR3 DNA reads TGTGCCAGCAGCTTTCTAGCGGGAGGGCCGTACGCCTACAATGAGCAGTTCTTC. Its protein product is CASSFLAGGPYAYNEQFF.

This clonotype was observed many times. The chain employs TRBV4-2 and TRBJ2-3; 7 bases map to TRBD2. Germline loops: CDR1 LGHNA, CDR2 YNFKEQ. The CDR3 is 18 amino acids. V was pared by 0 bases and J by 0 bases, with 9 bases of the junction left unmatched. In DNA form, the CDR3 reads TGTGCCAGCAGCCAAGATCCGCGGGGGAGTCCTAGCACAGATACGCAGTATTTT. It is translated as CASSQDPRGSPSTDTQYF.

Regarding this clonotype: The junction does not match germline at one end; this may be a read error. The gene calls are TRBV29-1 and TRBJ1-2; D perhaps matches TRBD1 (5 bases). The germline V gene encodes CDR1 SQVTM and CDR2 ANQGSEA. The CDR3 has 15 residues. CDR3 nucleotide sequence: TGCAGCGTCGATCACTGGGACCCCGTTAACCATGGCTACACCTTC. Amino acids: CSVDHWDPVNHGYTF.

As to this clonotype: The germline gene is not matched at one end of the junction; a read error may be the cause. The V gene is TRBV30, the J gene TRBJ2-1; D is ambiguous. This CDR3 is built from 11 residues. Germline V gene data show CDR1 as GTSNPN and CDR2 as SVGIG (reference sequence). CDR3 residues: CAWSVQKHELF. CDR3 DNA: TGTGCCTGGAGTGTACAGAAGCACGAGCTCTTC. Based on the CDR3 plus reference TRBV30 and TRBJ2-1, the full variable domain is SQTIHQWPATLVQPVGSPLSLECTVEGTSNPNLYWYRQAAGRGLQLLFYSVGIGQISSEVPQNLSASRPQDRQFILSSKKLLLSDSGFYLCAWSVQKHELFGPGTRLTVL.